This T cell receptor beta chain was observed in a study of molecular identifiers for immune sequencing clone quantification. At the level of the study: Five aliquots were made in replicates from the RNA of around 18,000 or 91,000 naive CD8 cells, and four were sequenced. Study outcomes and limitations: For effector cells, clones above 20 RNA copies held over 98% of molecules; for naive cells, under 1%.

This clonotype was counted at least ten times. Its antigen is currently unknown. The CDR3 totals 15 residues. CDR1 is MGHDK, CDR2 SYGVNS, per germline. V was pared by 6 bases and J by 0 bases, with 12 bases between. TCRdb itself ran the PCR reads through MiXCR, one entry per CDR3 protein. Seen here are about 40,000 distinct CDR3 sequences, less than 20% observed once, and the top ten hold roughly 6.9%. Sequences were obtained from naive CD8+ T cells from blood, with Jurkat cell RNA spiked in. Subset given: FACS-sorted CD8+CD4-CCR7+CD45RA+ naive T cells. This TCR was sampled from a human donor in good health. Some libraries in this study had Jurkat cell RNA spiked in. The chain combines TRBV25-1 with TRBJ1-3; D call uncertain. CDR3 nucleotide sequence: TGTGCCAGCAGCGACCCAACTAGCTCTGGAAACACCATATATTTT. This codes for CASSDPTSSGNTIYF. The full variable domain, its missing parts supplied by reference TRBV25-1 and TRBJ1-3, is EADIYQTPRYLVIGTGKKITLECSQTMGHDKMYWYQQDPGMELHLIHYSYGVNSTEKGDLSSESTVSRIRTEHFPLTLESARPSHTSQYLCASSDPTSSGNTIYFGEGSWLTVV.